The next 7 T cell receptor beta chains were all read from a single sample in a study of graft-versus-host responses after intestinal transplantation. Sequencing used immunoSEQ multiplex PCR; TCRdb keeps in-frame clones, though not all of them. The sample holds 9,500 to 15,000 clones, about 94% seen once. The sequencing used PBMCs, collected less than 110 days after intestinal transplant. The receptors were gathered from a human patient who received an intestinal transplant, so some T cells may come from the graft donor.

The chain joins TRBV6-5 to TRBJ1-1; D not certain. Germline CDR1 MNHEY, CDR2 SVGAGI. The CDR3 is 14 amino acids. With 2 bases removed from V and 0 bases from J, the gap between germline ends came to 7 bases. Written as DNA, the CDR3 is TGTGCCAGCAGTTACGGCATTATGAACACTGAAGCTTTCTTT. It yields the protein CASSYGIMNTEAFF.

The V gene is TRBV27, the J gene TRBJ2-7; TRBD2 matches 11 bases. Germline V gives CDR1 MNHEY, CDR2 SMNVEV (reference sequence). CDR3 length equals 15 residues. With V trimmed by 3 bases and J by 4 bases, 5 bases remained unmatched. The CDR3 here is CASSFSGRAFYEQYF. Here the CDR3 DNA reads TGTGCCAGCAGTTTTAGCGGGAGGGCCTTTTACGAGCAGTACTTC.

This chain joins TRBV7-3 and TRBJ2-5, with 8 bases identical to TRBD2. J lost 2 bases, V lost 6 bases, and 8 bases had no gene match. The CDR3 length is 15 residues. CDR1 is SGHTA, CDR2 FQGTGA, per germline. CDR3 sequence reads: CASSSLAGGQETQYF. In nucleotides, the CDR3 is TGTGCCAGCAGTTCCCTGGCGGGAGGACAAGAGACCCAGTACTTC. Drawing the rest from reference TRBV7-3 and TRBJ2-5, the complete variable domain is GAGVSQTPSNKVTEKGKYVELRCDPISGHTALYWYRQSLGQGPEFLIYFQGTGAADDSGLPNDRFFAVRPEGSVSTLKIQRTERGDSAVYLCASSSLAGGQETQYFGPGTRLLVL.

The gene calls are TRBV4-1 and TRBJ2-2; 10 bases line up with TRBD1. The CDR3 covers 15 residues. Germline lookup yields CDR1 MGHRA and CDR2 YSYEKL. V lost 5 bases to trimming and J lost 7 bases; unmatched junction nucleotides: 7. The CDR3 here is CASSLTGGGGGELFF. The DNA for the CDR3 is TGCGCCAGCAGCTTGACAGGGGGCGGAGGCGGGGAGCTGTTTTTT.

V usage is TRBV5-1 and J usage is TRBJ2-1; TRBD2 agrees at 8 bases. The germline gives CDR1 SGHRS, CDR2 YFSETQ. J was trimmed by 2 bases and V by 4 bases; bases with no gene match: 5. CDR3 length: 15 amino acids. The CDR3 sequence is CASSLSGTTYNEQFF. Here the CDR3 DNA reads TGCGCCAGCAGCCTTAGCGGGACGACCTACAATGAGCAGTTCTTC.

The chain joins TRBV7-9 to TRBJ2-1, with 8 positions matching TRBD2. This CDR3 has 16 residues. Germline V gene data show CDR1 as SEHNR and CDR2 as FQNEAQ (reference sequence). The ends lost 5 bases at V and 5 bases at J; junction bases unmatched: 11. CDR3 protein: CASSPRDDGRDNEQFF. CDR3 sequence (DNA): TGTGCCAGCAGCCCACGGGATGACGGGAGGGACAATGAGCAGTTCTTC.

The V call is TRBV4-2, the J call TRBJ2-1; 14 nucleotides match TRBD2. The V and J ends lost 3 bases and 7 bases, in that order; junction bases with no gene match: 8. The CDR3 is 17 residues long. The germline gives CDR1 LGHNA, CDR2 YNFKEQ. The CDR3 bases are TGTGCCAGCAGCCAGAAGACTAGCGGGAGGGAGGGGAATGAGCAGTTCTTC. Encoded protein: CASSQKTSGREGNEQFF.